These 30 T cell receptor beta chains were sequenced from one sample in a study of response to subunit inactivated influenza vaccine. TCRdb reprocessed the RT-PCR reads via MiXCR and lists one record per CDR3 protein. The table lists fewer than 350,000 distinct CDR3 sequences, roughly a fifth of them singletons. The specimen comprised PBMCs from blood, sampled 21 months after vaccination. The receptor source for this set is a man aged 50 to 75 who received an inactivated influenza vaccine.

V usage is TRBV30 and J usage is TRBJ1-2; D might be TRBD1 (5 bases). Germline V CDR1 and CDR2: GTSNPN, SVGIG (reference sequence). This CDR3 spans 12 amino acids. The V end was cut by 0 bases, the J end by 9 bases, with 11 bases between. CDR3 loop: CAWSVRGRSYTF. The CDR3 DNA is TGTGCCTGGAGTGTAAGGGGTAGGAGCTACACCTTC.

This chain joins TRBV5-1 and TRBJ2-1; TRBD1 aligns across 9 bases. The germline V gene encodes CDR1 SGHRS and CDR2 YFSETQ. Trimming cost V 3 bases and J 8 bases; bases outside gene matches: 6. CDR3 length: 14 residues. CDR3 region: CASSSNRGPDEQFF. In DNA, the CDR3 is TGCGCCAGCAGCTCCAACAGGGGGCCGGATGAGCAGTTCTTC.

This clonotype was seen only a few times. The rearrangement uses TRBV9 and TRBJ2-3; D ambiguous. The CDR3 consists of 12 residues. With 4 bases removed from V and 7 bases from J, the gap between germline ends came to 10 bases. The germline V gene has CDR1 SGDLS and CDR2 YYNGEE. CDR3 amino acids: CASSPVSYTQYF. DNA of the CDR3: TGTGCCAGCAGCCCGGTGTCGTATACGCAGTATTTT. Variable domain in full (rest from reference TRBV9 and TRBJ2-3): DSGVTQTPKHLITATGQRVTLRCSPRSGDLSVYWYQQSLDQGLQFLIQYYNGEERAKGNILERFSAQQFPDLHSELNLSSLELGDSALYFCASSPVSYTQYFGPGTRLTVL.

V gene TRBV20-1 combines with J gene TRBJ2-3; tentatively, D is TRBD1 (6 bases). Trimming left V 6 bases short and J 2 bases short, with 12 bases between. This CDR3 has 13 amino acids. Germline-derived CDR1 and CDR2 are DFQATT and SNEGSKA (reference sequence). The CDR3 bases are TGCAGTGCAAACACAGGGATCACAGATACGCAGTATTTT. It codes for CSANTGITDTQYF.

This clonotype was detected a few times. The V gene is TRBV28, the J gene TRBJ1-6; no firm D call. This CDR3 spans 11 amino acids. Germline V gives CDR1 MDHEN, CDR2 SYDVKM. With 6 bases removed from V and 8 bases from J, the gap between germline ends came to 5 bases. The CDR3: CASSHYSPLHF. CDR3 nucleotides: TGTGCCAGCAGCCATTATTCACCCCTCCACTTT.

The chain recombines TRBV4-2 with TRBJ2-7; possible D gene TRBD1, 5 bases. The germline V gene encodes CDR1 LGHNA and CDR2 YNFKEQ. Trimming pared 0 bases from V and 0 bases from J, leaving 9 bases between. This CDR3 region has 15 residues. CDR3 DNA: TGTGCCAGCAGCCAAGATGACAGTCGCTCCTACGAGCAGTACTTC. Residues: CASSQDDSRSYEQYF.

The chain carries TRBV10-3 and TRBJ2-1; possible D gene TRBD2, 5 bases. V shed 4 bases and J shed 5 bases, with 12 bases lying between them. The CDR3 length is 14 residues. Germline V gene sequence: CDR1 ENHRY, CDR2 SYGVKD. This CDR3 is CAISAIGNNNEQFF. CDR3 in DNA: TGTGCCATCAGTGCTATCGGGAACAACAATGAGCAGTTCTTC.

This clonotype turned up a few times. The chain couples TRBV23-1 to TRBJ2-4, with a possible D match to TRBD1 (6 bases). TRBV23-1 is marked as an open reading frame, function uncertain. The germline V and J ends were trimmed by 0 bases and 3 bases, with 9 bases remaining between them. The CDR3 extends over 15 amino acids. The CDR3 is CASSQSVTGKNIQYF. The DNA of the CDR3 is TGCGCCAGCAGTCAATCCGTGACAGGCAAAAACATTCAGTACTTC.

This clonotype was observed a few times. The chain employs TRBV11-2 and TRBJ2-1; D remains ambiguous. Germline CDR1 reads SGHAT; CDR2 reads FQNNGV. The CDR3 extends over 18 amino acids. Trimming took 1 base from V and 0 from J, leaving 16 bases between them. The CDR3 DNA sequence: TGTGCCAGCAGCTTAGTTTGGCCGAGCGAAAGCTCCTACAATGAGCAGTTCTTC. Translation: CASSLVWPSESSYNEQFF.

Many counts were recorded for this clonotype. J is TRBJ2-1 and V is TRBV28; 7 bases map to TRBD2. V lost 6 bases and J lost 7; bases outside the gene matches: 15. CDR1 and CDR2 (germline): MDHEN, SYDVKM. This CDR3 region has 16 residues. DNA of the CDR3: TGTGCCAGCAGCACGCTAGCGGCCATACCTCGGAATGAGCAGTTCTTC. Its protein product is CASSTLAAIPRNEQFF.

The chain joins TRBV6-1 to TRBJ2-7, with D unresolved. The germline V gene has CDR1 MNHNS and CDR2 SASEGT. Trimming left V 6 bases short and J 6 bases short, with 15 bases between. The CDR3 is made up of 13 amino acids. DNA of the CDR3: TGTGCCAGCAGCGTACCTTCCACGGGCGAGCAGTACTTC. Translating gives CASSVPSTGEQYF.

The chain is built from TRBV24-1 and TRBJ2-1, with TRBD1 identical over 8 bases. The CDR3 spans 14 residues. Germline lookup yields CDR1 KGHDR and CDR2 SFDVKD. Trimming at V came to 3 bases and at J to 10 bases, leaving 7 bases not matched to a gene. The CDR3 reads CATSDDTGGMEQFF. CDR3 DNA sequence: TGTGCCACCAGTGATGACACAGGGGGTATGGAGCAGTTCTTC.

This chain uses TRBV27 with TRBJ2-1, with TRBD2 matching 9 bases. The CDR3 totals 15 residues. V trimming: 8 bases; J trimming: 1 base; junction bases outside the gene matches: 6. Germline values: CDR1 MNHEY, CDR2 SMNVEV (reference sequence). CDR3 loop: CASGYTSGSYNEQFF. For the CDR3, the DNA is TGTGCCAGCGGGTACACTAGCGGGTCCTACAATGAGCAGTTCTTC.

The gene calls are TRBV29-1 and TRBJ2-1; 8 bases are a match to TRBD1. Losses at the gene ends were 3 bases for V and 8 bases for J; bases not matched to a gene: 12. This CDR3 region has 15 residues. Looked up from germline, CDR1 is SQVTM and CDR2 is ANQGSEA. CDR3 amino acids: CSVDHRGTGVDEQFF. As DNA, the CDR3 is TGCAGCGTTGATCACAGGGGGACGGGAGTGGATGAGCAGTTCTTC.

This clonotype was seen only a few times. The V and J genes are TRBV2 and TRBJ1-1; 8 bases agree with TRBD1. The V gene's germline CDR1 is SNHLY and CDR2 FYNNEI. This CDR3 spans 14 amino acids. Losses at the gene ends were 6 bases for V and 0 bases for J; bases not matched to a gene: 3. CDR3 region: CASRVTGVNTEAFF. CDR3 in DNA: TGTGCCAGCAGGGTGACAGGGGTGAACACTGAAGCTTTCTTT.

This clonotype was detected a few times. CDR3 loop: CASSANSGGDTEAFF. DNA for the CDR3: TGTGCCAGCAGCGCTAATTCCGGGGGCGACACTGAAGCTTTCTTT. This chain joins TRBV9 and TRBJ1-1, with D tentatively TRBD1 (6 bases). V shed 3 bases and J shed 3 bases, with 15 bases lying between them. Germline CDR1 is SGDLS and CDR2 is YYNGEE. The CDR3 length is 15 residues.

This clonotype has ten or more counts. The J gene is TRBJ2-3, the V gene TRBV9; TRBD1 matches at 7 bases. The V gene end was trimmed by 2 bases and the J gene end by 4 bases; junction bases not matched to a gene: 4. The CDR3 is 14 amino acids. Germline V gene lookup returns CDR1 SGDLS and CDR2 YYNGEE. The CDR3 is CASSVTGSPDTQYF. The CDR3 DNA follows: TGTGCCAGCAGCGTGACAGGGAGCCCAGATACGCAGTATTTT.

V usage is TRBV29-1 and J usage is TRBJ2-7; D remains unclear. The V gene's germline CDR1 is SQVTM and CDR2 ANQGSEA. The CDR3 runs to 13 residues. Trimming left V 3 bases short and J 2 bases short, with 11 bases between. CDR3 amino acids: CSVDDAATYEQYF. As DNA, the CDR3 is TGCAGCGTTGATGATGCAGCTACCTACGAGCAGTACTTC.

This clonotype was observed a few times. The chain carries TRBV15 and TRBJ1-4; D is ambiguous. The CDR3 runs to 14 residues. V gave up 3 bases and J gave up 7 bases, with 12 bases separating them. Germline V gene sequence: CDR1 LNHNV, CDR2 YYDKDF (reference sequence). The CDR3 region is CATSRPTEVEKLFF. The CDR3 DNA follows: TGTGCCACCAGCAGGCCTACCGAGGTTGAAAAACTGTTTTTT. Filled out from reference TRBV15 and TRBJ1-4, the complete variable domain reads DAMVIQNPRYQVTQFGKPVTLSCSQTLNHNVMYWYQQKSSQAPKLLFHYYDKDFNNEADTPDNFQSRRPNTSFCFLDIRSPGLGDTAMYLCATSRPTEVEKLFFGSGTQLSVL.

This clonotype was seen a few times. The CDR3 loop reads CSASPGLAGNTIYF. CDR3 sequence (DNA): TGCAGTGCTAGCCCAGGGCTAGCTGGAAACACCATATATTTT. The chain recombines TRBV20-1 with TRBJ1-3; TRBD1 is a possible D gene (5 bases). The CDR3 sequence is 14 residues long. V was trimmed by 3 bases and J by 2 bases, leaving 11 bases between them. Germline CDR1 DFQATT, CDR2 SNEGSKA (reference sequence).

The table lists this clonotype with a few counts. V and J are TRBV20-1 and TRBJ2-4, with 7 bases aligning to TRBD1. From germline, CDR1 is DFQATT and CDR2 SNEGSKA (reference sequence). The CDR3 has 16 residues. J was trimmed by 2 bases and V by 4 bases; bases with no gene match: 11. The CDR3 DNA follows: TGCAGTGCTAAAGTACCGGGACAGACTACCAAAAACATTCAGTACTTC. Residues: CSAKVPGQTTKNIQYF.

This clonotype was recorded a few times. The chain recombines TRBV19 with TRBJ2-2, with D unresolved. CDR1 is LNHDA, CDR2 SQIVND, per germline (reference sequence). V was clipped by 5 bases and J by 5 bases, with 9 bases between them. CDR3 length: 13 amino acids. Here the CDR3 DNA reads TGTGCCAGTAGTGTTCAGTATACCGGGGAGCTGTTTTTT. Translated: CASSVQYTGELFF.

This clonotype appeared a few times. The chain is built from TRBV5-1 and TRBJ1-1; the D is unclear. Germline CDR1 reads SGHRS; CDR2 reads YFSETQ. The CDR3 consists of 16 residues. V lost 0 bases to trimming and J lost 4 bases, with 16 bases between them. The CDR3 DNA follows: TGCGCCAGCAGCTTGGAGCCCACCGGTCGGGGCACTGAAGCTTTCTTT. This encodes CASSLEPTGRGTEAFF.

Ten or more counts support this clonotype. The chain couples TRBV6-5 to TRBJ2-2; no clear D. This CDR3 has 14 amino acids. Germline V gives CDR1 MNHEY, CDR2 SVGAGI. The V end lost 0 bases, the J end lost 8 bases, and 10 bases lay between the germline ends. CDR3 region: CASSYSEVLGELFF. The DNA for the CDR3 is TGTGCCAGCAGTTACTCGGAAGTCTTAGGGGAGCTGTTTTTT.

This clonotype was picked up many times. J is TRBJ1-6 and V is TRBV7-2; perhaps TRBD1 as D (5 bases). Germline CDR1 reads SGHTA; CDR2 reads FQGNSA. V was clipped by 3 bases and J by 10 bases, with 7 bases between them. The CDR3 contains 12 residues. CDR3 nucleotides: TGTGCCAGCAGCTTCAGGGAATCACCCCTCCACTTT. As protein: CASSFRESPLHF.

About this clonotype: A junction boundary mismatches the germline segment, possibly from a read error. The chain's CDR3 is CAGQTGSAGNIIYF. In nucleotides, the CDR3 is TGTGCCGGCCAGACAGGGTCGGCAGGAAACATCATATATTTT. This chain uses TRBV30 with TRBJ1-3; 7 nucleotides align to TRBD1. CDR1 is GTSNPN and CDR2 is SVGIG in the germline V gene (reference sequence). The CDR3 is 14 residues long. The full variable domain, with the rest looked up from reference TRBV30 and TRBJ1-3, is SQTIHQWPATLVQPVGSPLSLECTVEGTSNPNLYWYRQAAGRGLQLLFYSVGIGQISSEVPQNLSASRPQDRQFILSSKKLLLSDSGFYLCAGQTGSAGNIIYFGEGSWLTVV.

At least ten counts were recorded for this clonotype. The gene calls are TRBV12-3 or TRBV12-4 and TRBJ1-2; tentative D call: TRBD1 (6 bases). V lost 3 bases, J lost 8 bases, and 10 bases lay in between. This CDR3 has 12 amino acids. CDR3 residues: CASSFGTFGYTF. CDR3 nucleotide sequence: TGTGCCAGCAGTTTCGGGACATTCGGCTACACCTTC.

This clonotype was picked up a small number of times. J is TRBJ1-2 and V is TRBV30; D may be TRBD1 (6 bases). Deletions cut 1 base from V and 1 base from J, with 7 bases between. Germline lookup yields CDR1 GTSNPN and CDR2 SVGIG (reference sequence). The CDR3 is 13 amino acids. The CDR3 spells CAWSGGRNYGYTF. The CDR3 bases are TGTGCCTGGAGTGGGGGGCGTAACTATGGCTACACCTTC.

This clonotype was counted a few times. A read error may account for a junction end that differs from germline. The CDR3 here is CASRLGQQETQYF. As DNA, the CDR3 is TGCGCCAGCAGATTGGGACAGCAAGAGACCCAGTACTTC. The chain recombines TRBV5-1 with TRBJ2-5, with 7 nucleotides matching TRBD1. The V gene's germline CDR1 is SGHRS and CDR2 YFSETQ. The length of the CDR3 is 13 residues.

The V and J genes are TRBV30 and TRBJ2-6; D remains unclear. The CDR3 covers 16 residues. Germline V gives CDR1 GTSNPN, CDR2 SVGIG (reference sequence). The V end lost 3 bases, the J end lost 0 bases, and 12 bases lay between the germline ends. The CDR3 sequence: CAWSRLGNSGANVLTF. In DNA, the CDR3 is TGTGCCTGGAGCCGGCTAGGAAACTCTGGGGCCAACGTCCTGACTTTC.